This is a list of T cell receptor beta chains from one sample in a study of cytomegalovirus exposure and HLA in healthy donors. Some clones are missing from TCRdb's copy, which holds only in-frame ones; the method was immunoSEQ multiplex PCR. This sample has approximately 160,000 clones, with 95% to 97% found just once. Sequencing used PBMCs. The receptors here all came from a young woman in good health and CMV-seronegative. Each CDR3 is given with its conserved first and last residue. The D gene is left open where the match is weak. Size is omitted from some rows. Given values are once, few, many or a class for expanded clones.

TRBV29-1	TRBJ2-7	.	.	TGCAGCTTCAAACAGGACTCCTACGAGCAGTACTTC	CSFKQDSYEQYF
TRBV2	TRBJ1-1	.	.	TGTGCCAGCAGTGCCGGAGAATACACTGAAGCTTTCTTT	CASSAGEYTEAFF
TRBV4-1	TRBJ2-2	.	.	TGCGCCAGCAGCCAAGGGACTACTACCGGGGAGCTGTTTTTT	CASSQGTTTGELFF
TRBV11-2	TRBJ1-2	.	TRBD1	TGTGCCAGCAGACCAATTATGGGACAGGGAAGCTACACCTTC	CASRPIMGQGSYTF
TRBV12-5	TRBJ2-1	.	TRBD2	TGTGCTAGTGGTTCTATAGGGGCGGGGGGCAATGAGCAGTTCTTC	CASGSIGAGGNEQFF
TRBV7-2	TRBJ1-4	.	.	TGTGCCAGCAGCTTACGCACGGGGGGGTTTGAAAAACTGTTTTTT	CASSLRTGGFEKLFF
TRBV4-3	TRBJ2-7	.	.	TGCGCCAGCAGCCAAGATCTGGCAGGCTTCTCCTACGAGCAGTACTTC	CASSQDLAGFSYEQYF
TRBV18	TRBJ2-1	.	TRBD2	TGTGCCAGCTCCCTCGAATTAGCGGGGGGTGTGAATGAGCAGTTCTTC	CASSLELAGGVNEQFF
TRBV6-5	TRBJ1-3	.	.	TGTGCCAGCACTTCCCCTGGAAACACCATATATTTT	CASTSPGNTIYF
TRBV6-5	TRBJ2-5	once	TRBD2	TGTGCCAGCAGCGGGGGGGCCCTGGGAGAGACCCAGTACTTC	CASSGGALGETQYF
TRBV4-1	TRBJ2-5	.	.	TGCGCCAGCAGCCCCCTCCAAGCGGGCCAAGAGACCCAGTACTTC	CASSPLQAGQETQYF
TRBV7-2	TRBJ1-2	.	TRBD1	TGTGCCAGCAGCACGACAGGGGGCGGCATATATGGCTACACCTTC	CASSTTGGGIYGYTF
TRBV19	TRBJ2-6	few	.	TGTGCCAGTAGTATCTCGACAGTCTCTGGGGCCAACGTCCTGACTTTC	CASSISTVSGANVLTF
TRBV5-1	TRBJ2-2	.	.	TGCGCCAGCAGCTTGGCCGTCTTCGGGGAGCTGTTTTTT	CASSLAVFGELFF
TRBV4-1	TRBJ2-5	once	TRBD2	TGCGCCAGCAGCCAGGATAGCGGGGGGGTTGAGACCCAGTACTTC	CASSQDSGGVETQYF
TRBV9	TRBJ2-5	.	TRBD2	TGTGCCAGCAGCGTAAAAGGCAGCGGGGCCCTACAAGAGACCCAGTACTTC	CASSVKGSGALQETQYF
TRBV6-1	TRBJ2-7	once	TRBD1	TGTGCCAGCCACCTTGACAGGGTGGGATACGAGCAGTACTTC	CASHLDRVGYEQYF
TRBV21-1	TRBJ1-4	.	.	TGTGCCAGCAGCTTCCTGCCGGACGGTACAGGGGAAAAACTGTTTTTT	CASSFLPDGTGEKLFF
TRBV30	TRBJ1-3	few	.	TGTGCCTGGACCACCGGGGGGCTCACTGGAAACACCATATATTTT	CAWTTGGLTGNTIYF
TRBV6-1	TRBJ2-3	.	TRBD2	TGTGCCAGCAGTGAAGCCTGGACTAGTGGAACAGATACGCAGTATTTT	CASSEAWTSGTDTQYF
TRBV7-2	TRBJ2-7	.	.	TGTGCCAGCAGCTTATCTGACGAGCAGTACTTC	CASSLSDEQYF
TRBV5-4	TRBJ1-6	.	.	TGTGCCAGCAGCTTGGGGGGCAGCAGCTCCTATAATTCACCCCTCCACTTT	CASSLGGSSSYNSPLHF
TRBV7-8	TRBJ1-1	.	.	TGTGCCAGCAGCATAATTTCAGGGAACACTGAAGCTTTCTTT	CASSIISGNTEAFF
TRBV20-1	TRBJ2-1	.	TRBD1	TGCAGCGGAGACAGGGGAAATGAGCAGTTCTTC	CSGDRGNEQFF
TRBV19	TRBJ2-7	.	TRBD2	TGTGCCAGTAGTGGCGGACTAGCGAGGGCCTACGAGCAGTACTTC	CASSGGLARAYEQYF
TRBV5-6	TRBJ1-4	.	TRBD1	TGTGCCAGCAGCTTAATCCGGGACAGGGGACTGACTAATGAAAAACTGTTTTTT	CASSLIRDRGLTNEKLFF
TRBV9	TRBJ1-2	once	TRBD1	TGTGCCAGCAGCGTCCCGGGACAGGGGTCTCTGGGTGGCTACACCTTC	CASSVPGQGSLGGYTF
TRBV27	TRBJ2-3	.	TRBD2	TGTGCCAGCAGTAAAGCCCTGGGGGGGGGTATCACAGATACGCAGTATTTT	CASSKALGGGITDTQYF
TRBV12-5	TRBJ1-5	once	TRBD1	TGTGCTAGTGGTTTGGGGACAGGGGCTAGCAATCAGCCCCAGCATTTT	CASGLGTGASNQPQHF
TRBV7-9	TRBJ2-5	.	TRBD1	TGTGCCACCCTATTCCGGGACAGGGCAATGGAGACCCAGTACTTC	CATLFRDRAMETQYF
TRBV6-5	TRBJ1-1	.	.	TGTGCCAGCAGTCAAACCACAGGGAACACTGAAGCTTTCTTT	CASSQTTGNTEAFF
TRBV7-9	TRBJ2-7	.	TRBD1	TGTGCCAGCAGCTTTTACCGGGACAGGGGGGACGAGCAGTACTTC	CASSFYRDRGDEQYF
TRBV9	TRBJ1-2	.	.	TGTGCCAGCAGCGTATCGGGGAGACTATGGGATGGCTACACCTTC	CASSVSGRLWDGYTF
TRBV25-1	TRBJ1-6	.	.	TGTGCCAGCAGTCAGCAGGATAATTCACCCCTCCACTTT	CASSQQDNSPLHF
TRBV4-1	TRBJ1-2	once	.	TGCGCCAGCAGCCAAGATACGGACAGATACTATGGCTACACCTTC	CASSQDTDRYYGYTF
TRBV6-1	TRBJ2-2	.	TRBD1	TGTGCCAGCAGACTGGGACAGTTCAACACCGGGGAGCTGTTTTTT	CASRLGQFNTGELFF
TRBV7-9	TRBJ2-7	.	.	TGTGCCAGCAGCTTAGTGACGACAGCCTACGAGCAGTACTTC	CASSLVTTAYEQYF
TRBV7-2	TRBJ1-2	.	.	TGTGCCAGCAGCTTTACAGGGCTCAACTATGGCTACACCTTC	CASSFTGLNYGYTF
TRBV7-9	TRBJ2-3	.	.	TGTGCCAGCAGCTTAGGAACTAGCAGTAGCACAGATACGCAGTATTTT	CASSLGTSSSTDTQYF
TRBV20-1	TRBJ1-2	.	.	TGCAGTGCTAGGGACACGTACTACACCTTC	CSARDTYYTF
TRBV30	TRBJ2-1	.	.	TGTGCCTGGAGTACGGGCGGGATCTACAATGAGCAGTTCTTC	CAWSTGGIYNEQFF
TRBV6-5	TRBJ2-5	once	TRBD1	TGTGCCAGCAGCGGACAGGGAGCTGAACAAGAGACCCAGTACTTC	CASSGQGAEQETQYF
TRBV2	TRBJ2-6	.	.	TGTGCCAGCAGGGCCGGGGCTGGGGCCAACGTCCTGACTTTC	CASRAGAGANVLTF
TRBV5-1	TRBJ2-2	.	.	TGCGCCAGCTCCTTTCAGGGTGACACCGGGGAGCTGTTTTTT	CASSFQGDTGELFF
TRBV6-6	TRBJ2-5	.	TRBD2	TGTGCCATCGAAATGAGGACTAGCTTAGGAGAGACCCAGTACTTC	CAIEMRTSLGETQYF
TRBV29-1	TRBJ1-6	.	TRBD1	TGCAGCGTTGGATACGACAGGGATTCACCCCTCCACTTT	CSVGYDRDSPLHF
TRBV19	TRBJ1-1	.	.	TGTGCCAGTATAGGAGGGGGACTATCCAGGGCCTTT	CASIGGGLSRAF
TRBV4-3	TRBJ2-1	.	TRBD2	TGCGCCAGCAGCCAAGCCGGAACTAGCGGGGGTTTCGATGAGCAGTTCTTC	CASSQAGTSGGFDEQFF